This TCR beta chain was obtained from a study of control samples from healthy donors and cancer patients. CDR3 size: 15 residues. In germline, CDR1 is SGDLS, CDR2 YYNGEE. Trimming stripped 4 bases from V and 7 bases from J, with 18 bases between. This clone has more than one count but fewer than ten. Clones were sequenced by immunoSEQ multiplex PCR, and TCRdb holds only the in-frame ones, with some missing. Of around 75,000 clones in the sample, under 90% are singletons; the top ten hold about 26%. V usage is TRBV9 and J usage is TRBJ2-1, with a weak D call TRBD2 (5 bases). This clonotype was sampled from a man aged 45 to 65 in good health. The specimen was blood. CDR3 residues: CASSPMIRTGNEQFF. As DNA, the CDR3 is TGTGCCAGCAGCCCGATGATAAGGACGGGGAATGAGCAGTTCTTC.